These T cell receptor beta chains were read from a single sample in a study of cytomegalovirus exposure and HLA in healthy donors. Clones were read by immunoSEQ multiplex PCR, and TCRdb kept only the in-frame ones, dropping some. The sample shows more than 95,000 clones, about 76% of them seen only once. The sequenced material came from PBMCs. The receptor source for this set is a woman younger than 45 in good health and CMV-seronegative. Both conserved end residues are part of each CDR3. A D gene is named only where the DNA matches it firmly. Some rows mark clone size as missing; the rest say once, few, many or name a class of expanded clone.

clone_size: .; v_call: TRBV5-1; cdr3_length: 15; j_call: TRBJ2-3; d_call: TRBD2; cdr3_nt: TGCGCCAGCAGCTTAGGCGGGAGTTTGTCAGATACGCAGTATTTT; cdr3_aa: CASSLGGSLSDTQYF
clone_size: .; v_call: TRBV19; cdr3_length: 13; j_call: TRBJ1-2; d_call: TRBD1; cdr3_nt: TGTGCCAGTAGTACAGGGGGATCCTATGGCTACACCTTC; cdr3_aa: CASSTGGSYGYTF
clone_size: .; v_call: TRBV28; cdr3_length: 12; j_call: TRBJ2-1; d_call: .; cdr3_nt: TGTGCCAGCAGGAGCTCCTACAATGAGCAGTTCTTC; cdr3_aa: CASRSSYNEQFF
clone_size: .; v_call: TRBV27; cdr3_length: 14; j_call: TRBJ2-5; d_call: .; cdr3_nt: TGTGCCAGCAGTTTGGTCTACCCCCAAGAGACCCAGTACTTC; cdr3_aa: CASSLVYPQETQYF
clone_size: .; v_call: TRBV28; cdr3_length: 13; j_call: TRBJ1-1; d_call: TRBD1; cdr3_nt: TGTGCCAGCAGTTCCGGACAGGGGGGTGAAGCTTTCTTT; cdr3_aa: CASSSGQGGEAFF
clone_size: .; v_call: TRBV29-1; cdr3_length: 12; j_call: TRBJ2-7; d_call: .; cdr3_nt: TGCAGCGTTCATACTACCACCTACGAGCAGTACTTC; cdr3_aa: CSVHTTTYEQYF
clone_size: .; v_call: TRBV29-1; cdr3_length: 14; j_call: TRBJ2-7; d_call: TRBD1; cdr3_nt: TGCAGCGTTGAACACGGGACAGGGGGCTACGAGCAGTACTTC; cdr3_aa: CSVEHGTGGYEQYF
clone_size: .; v_call: TRBV28; cdr3_length: 16; j_call: TRBJ1-4; d_call: TRBD1; cdr3_nt: TGTGCCAGCAGTTTAGGTCCGGGACAGGGAGCTGAAAAACTGTTTTTT; cdr3_aa: CASSLGPGQGAEKLFF
clone_size: .; v_call: TRBV19; cdr3_length: 16; j_call: TRBJ1-2; d_call: TRBD1; cdr3_nt: TGTGCCAGTAGTATAGATCCAGTTTTTGGGACAGGCGGCTACACCTTC; cdr3_aa: CASSIDPVFGTGGYTF
clone_size: .; v_call: TRBV10-2; cdr3_length: 15; j_call: TRBJ2-7; d_call: .; cdr3_nt: TGCGCCAGCAGTGACCCCGCTTCGGGAGTCTACGAGCAGTACTTC; cdr3_aa: CASSDPASGVYEQYF
clone_size: .; v_call: TRBV30; cdr3_length: 14; j_call: TRBJ1-1; d_call: TRBD1; cdr3_nt: TGTGCCTGGAGTTTCGGGACAGGGCGAACTGAAGCTTTCTTT; cdr3_aa: CAWSFGTGRTEAFF
clone_size: .; v_call: TRBV5-8; cdr3_length: 15; j_call: TRBJ2-7; d_call: TRBD2; cdr3_nt: TGTGCCAGCAGCCCGGGACTAGCGGGAGCCTACGAGCAGTACTTC; cdr3_aa: CASSPGLAGAYEQYF
clone_size: .; v_call: TRBV7-9; cdr3_length: 13; j_call: TRBJ2-7; d_call: .; cdr3_nt: TGTGCCAGCAGCTTCACACTAGACTCCGAGCAGTACTTC; cdr3_aa: CASSFTLDSEQYF
clone_size: .; v_call: TRBV2; cdr3_length: 14; j_call: TRBJ2-5; d_call: TRBD1; cdr3_nt: TGTGCCAGCAGTAGGACAGGGGTAGTGGAGACCCAGTACTTC; cdr3_aa: CASSRTGVVETQYF
clone_size: .; v_call: TRBV10-2; cdr3_length: 13; j_call: TRBJ2-1; d_call: .; cdr3_nt: TGCGCCAGCAGTGCCCAGTCGAGGGTTGAGCAGTTCTTC; cdr3_aa: CASSAQSRVEQFF
clone_size: .; v_call: TRBV19; cdr3_length: 14; j_call: TRBJ1-4; d_call: TRBD1; cdr3_nt: TGTGCCAGTAGTCTCGGACAGGAAACTGAAAAACTGTTTTTT; cdr3_aa: CASSLGQETEKLFF
clone_size: .; v_call: TRBV5-1; cdr3_length: 15; j_call: TRBJ1-4; d_call: .; cdr3_nt: TGCGCCAGCAGCTTGGAGGCGGGACTGAAAGAAAAACTGTTTTTT; cdr3_aa: CASSLEAGLKEKLFF
clone_size: .; v_call: TRBV5-6; cdr3_length: 15; j_call: TRBJ2-5; d_call: .; cdr3_nt: TGTGCCAGCAGCTCCAGGGCTCCGGCGGCAGAGACCCAGTACTTC; cdr3_aa: CASSSRAPAAETQYF
clone_size: .; v_call: TRBV30; cdr3_length: 13; j_call: TRBJ2-6; d_call: .; cdr3_nt: TGTGCCTGGATGTGGAGCGGGGCCAACGTCCTGACTTTC; cdr3_aa: CAWMWSGANVLTF
clone_size: .; v_call: TRBV6-5; cdr3_length: 15; j_call: TRBJ1-1; d_call: .; cdr3_nt: TGTGCCAGCAGTCATGAGACAGCTATGGTTTCTGAAGCTTTCTTT; cdr3_aa: CASSHETAMVSEAFF
clone_size: few; v_call: TRBV6-5; cdr3_length: 15; j_call: TRBJ2-7; d_call: .; cdr3_nt: TGTGCCAGCAGTCCCCGTAGTCTCCGCGCCTACGAGCAGTACTTC; cdr3_aa: CASSPRSLRAYEQYF
clone_size: .; v_call: TRBV19; cdr3_length: 16; j_call: TRBJ1-5; d_call: .; cdr3_nt: TGTGCCAGTAGTATAGGTGGCAGGGGCAACAATCAGCCCCAGCATTTT; cdr3_aa: CASSIGGRGNNQPQHF
clone_size: .; v_call: TRBV28; cdr3_length: 17; j_call: TRBJ2-1; d_call: TRBD2; cdr3_nt: TGTGCCAGCAGTTTGTGGGAAGCGGGAGTGAAAGCCGATGAGCAGTTCTTC; cdr3_aa: CASSLWEAGVKADEQFF
clone_size: .; v_call: TRBV29-1; cdr3_length: 13; j_call: TRBJ2-7; d_call: TRBD1; cdr3_nt: TGCAGCGTAGCCCGGGACAGGGGCTACGAGCAGTACTTC; cdr3_aa: CSVARDRGYEQYF
clone_size: .; v_call: TRBV19; cdr3_length: 15; j_call: TRBJ2-2; d_call: .; cdr3_nt: TGTGCCAGTACTCGTAACAGGCGGAACACCGGGGAGCTGTTTTTT; cdr3_aa: CASTRNRRNTGELFF
clone_size: once; v_call: TRBV19; cdr3_length: 13; j_call: TRBJ1-1; d_call: TRBD1; cdr3_nt: TGTGCCAGTTCTCGGGCCGGACAGGAAGAAGCTTTCTTT; cdr3_aa: CASSRAGQEEAFF
clone_size: few; v_call: TRBV5-5; cdr3_length: 14; j_call: TRBJ1-5; d_call: .; cdr3_nt: TGTGCCAGCAGCTTGGGTATGGGGGGACAGCCCCAGCATTTT; cdr3_aa: CASSLGMGGQPQHF
clone_size: .; v_call: TRBV5-1; cdr3_length: 13; j_call: TRBJ2-7; d_call: .; cdr3_nt: TGCGCCAGCAGAGTTTCAGTATCGGGAGAGCAGTACTTC; cdr3_aa: CASRVSVSGEQYF
clone_size: .; v_call: TRBV19; cdr3_length: 14; j_call: TRBJ2-7; d_call: TRBD1; cdr3_nt: TGTGCCAGTAGTAGCGGGACAGGGGACTACGAGCAGTACTTC; cdr3_aa: CASSSGTGDYEQYF